The 26 T cell receptor beta chains below all came from one sample that was sequenced in a study of T-cell reconstitution after alpha-beta-depleted transplantation in children. Unique molecular identifiers were incorporated into the prepared TCRbeta library. A single record per CDR3 protein comes from TCRdb applying MiXCR to the PCR reads. The data show about 350,000 distinct CDR3 sequences, 13% seen once. The sequencing here drew on PBMCs, taken from the stem cell graft. Source of these receptors: a human donor who donated a stem cell graft to a child with Fanconi anemia.

This clonotype was seen ten or more times. In DNA form, the CDR3 reads TGTGCCAGCAGCTACCCGCCCACCGGGGAGCTGTTTTTT. Its translation is CASSYPPTGELFF. The V and J genes are TRBV7-9 and TRBJ2-2, with D hard to call. Germline assignment: CDR1 SEHNR and CDR2 FQNEAQ (reference sequence). The CDR3 is 13 amino acids. V dropped 4 bases and J dropped 4 bases, with 7 bases sitting between them.

This clonotype turned up a few times. This chain uses TRBV4-1 with TRBJ2-7, with unresolved D. Germline CDR1 and CDR2: MGHRA and YSYEKL. The V end lost 4 bases, the J end lost 0 bases, and 13 bases lay between the germline ends. The CDR3 runs 15 residues. This chain's CDR3 is CASSPGPVSSYEQYF. In DNA form, the CDR3 reads TGCGCCAGCAGCCCAGGACCGGTGAGCTCCTACGAGCAGTACTTC.

The rearrangement links TRBV2 to TRBJ2-5; possible D gene TRBD2, 5 bases. The V and J ends lost 11 bases and 0 bases respectively, with 10 bases between them. CDR3 length: 12 residues. Per germline, CDR1 SNHLY and CDR2 FYNNEI. CDR3 in amino acids: CARRMYQETQYF. The CDR3 DNA sequence: TGTGCCCGGAGGATGTACCAAGAGACCCAGTACTTC.

V gene TRBV12-3 or TRBV12-4 combines with J gene TRBJ2-1, with a possible D match to TRBD2 (6 bases). There are 15 residues in the CDR3. The germline V and J ends were trimmed by 7 bases and 3 bases, with 16 bases remaining between them. CDR3 sequence (DNA): TGTGCCAGCACCCCTGGAGGGGTAGTCTACAATGAGCAGTTCTTC. Translating gives CASTPGGVVYNEQFF.

This clonotype has ten or more counts. The V call is TRBV12-3 or TRBV12-4, the J call TRBJ1-5; D gene uncertain. The CDR3 is 16 amino acids. V shed 5 bases and J shed 4 bases, with 18 bases lying between them. The CDR3: CASSPWGGSGNQPQHF. The CDR3, as DNA: TGTGCCAGCAGTCCCTGGGGAGGGAGCGGGAATCAGCCCCAGCATTTT.

This clonotype was counted a few times. The V gene is TRBV4-3, the J gene TRBJ1-1; maybe TRBD1 (5 bases). The germline V gene has CDR1 LGHNA and CDR2 YSLEER. This CDR3 region has 18 residues. V was cut by 0 bases and J by 1 base, with 18 bases left in between. The CDR3 sequence is CASSQDRVRGSQNTEAFF. In DNA, the CDR3 is TGCGCCAGCAGCCAAGACAGGGTTCGAGGATCCCAGAACACTGAAGCTTTCTTT.

There are many counts of this clonotype. This chain joins TRBV12-3 or TRBV12-4 and TRBJ2-5; D not resolved. Trimming stripped 4 bases from V and 4 bases from J, with 10 bases between. CDR3 length: 13 residues. The CDR3 coding sequence is TGTGCCAGCAGTTACAATATGGGAGAGACCCAGTACTTC. Protein sequence: CASSYNMGETQYF.

This clonotype was detected many times. The chain employs TRBV5-1 and TRBJ1-2; 10 bases map to TRBD1. The CDR3 covers 13 residues. Losses at the gene ends were 4 bases for V and 6 bases for J; bases not matched to a gene: 3. From germline, CDR1 is SGHRS and CDR2 YFSETQ. CDR3 in amino acids: CASSPDRGHGYTF. The CDR3 DNA reads as TGCGCCAGCAGCCCCGACAGGGGGCATGGCTACACCTTC.

The gene calls are TRBV5-6 and TRBJ1-2, with 7 positions matching TRBD1. The CDR3 extends over 14 amino acids. Losses at the gene ends were 4 bases for V and 4 bases for J; bases not matched to a gene: 7. The germline CDR1 and CDR2 sequences are SGHDT and YYEEEE. The DNA of the CDR3 is TGTGCCAGCAGCCCGACGACAGGGATCTATGGCTACACCTTC. Amino acid sequence: CASSPTTGIYGYTF.

The CDR3 DNA follows: TGTGCCAGCAGGAAGGTGGGGGCTCAAGGCTACACCTTC. This codes for CASRKVGAQGYTF. V gene TRBV7-9 combines with J gene TRBJ1-2, with D possibly matching TRBD1 (6 bases). Trimming took 6 bases from V and 8 from J, leaving 16 bases between them. Germline values: CDR1 SEHNR, CDR2 FQNEAQ (reference sequence). The CDR3 consists of 13 residues.

The chain joins TRBV20-1 to TRBJ1-5; a weak D match, TRBD1 (5 bases). V lost 5 bases to trimming and J lost 1 base, with 21 bases between them. Germline CDR1 reads DFQATT; CDR2 reads SNEGSKA (reference sequence). The CDR3 covers 17 residues. The CDR3 bases are TGCAGTGCTCCGGGACCAAGGGGAATATTAAGCAATCAGCCCCAGCATTTT. Its protein is CSAPGPRGILSNQPQHF.

This clonotype occurred a few times. The chain couples TRBV6-1 to TRBJ2-7, with TRBD1 identical over 7 bases. The CDR3 has 14 amino acids. CDR1 and CDR2 from the germline V gene are MNHNS and SASEGT. The ends lost 6 bases at V and 2 bases at J; junction bases unmatched: 7. The CDR3: CASRQQGITYEQYF. The CDR3 coding sequence is TGTGCCAGCAGACAACAGGGGATTACCTACGAGCAGTACTTC.

The chain joins TRBV10-3 to TRBJ2-3; D uncertain. The CDR3 spans 14 residues. V was pared by 0 bases and J by 6 bases, with 10 bases between. The germline CDR1 and CDR2 sequences are ENHRY and SYGVKD. This chain's CDR3 is CAISESTRVDTQYF. For the CDR3, the DNA is TGTGCCATCAGTGAGTCGACTCGGGTGGATACGCAGTATTTT.

This clonotype came up a few times. The CDR3 DNA reads as TGCGCCAGCAGCTTGGAGGGGCGAAGTACTGAAGCTTTCTTT. Amino acids: CASSLEGRSTEAFF. V gene TRBV5-1 combines with J gene TRBJ1-1; the D gene is possibly TRBD1 (5 bases). The CDR3 runs to 14 residues. Germline CDR1 and CDR2: SGHRS and YFSETQ. The V end lost 0 bases, the J end lost 5 bases, and 11 bases lay between the germline ends.

This clonotype was recorded at least ten times. This chain links TRBV20-1 with TRBJ2-4; TRBD2 matches at 8 bases. This CDR3 has 15 residues. The germline gives CDR1 DFQATT, CDR2 SNEGSKA (reference sequence). The V gene end was trimmed by 5 bases and the J gene end by 3 bases; junction bases not matched to a gene: 9. This CDR3 reads CSALDRGLGKNIQYF. CDR3 in DNA: TGCAGTGCTTTAGACCGGGGACTAGGCAAAAACATTCAGTACTTC.

The chain carries TRBV3-1 and TRBJ1-2, with D uncertain. The CDR3 has 12 residues. V lost 4 bases to trimming and J lost 7 bases, with 10 bases between them. The germline V gene encodes CDR1 LGHDT and CDR2 YNNKEL (reference sequence). The CDR3 DNA reads TGTGCCAGCAGCCTAACCGACGGTGGCTACACCTTC. Protein: CASSLTDGGYTF.

This clonotype showed up just a few times. J is TRBJ2-1 and V is TRBV4-2; 8 bases fit TRBD2. Germline trimming cut 5 bases from V and 7 bases from J; bases unmatched to any gene: 10. Germline V gene lookup returns CDR1 LGHNA and CDR2 YNFKEQ. This CDR3 contains 15 residues. The CDR3 is CASSAIAGPGNEQFF. In DNA, the CDR3 is TGTGCCAGCAGCGCCATAGCGGGGCCGGGGAATGAGCAGTTCTTC.

The V and J genes are TRBV29-1 and TRBJ2-2; D may match TRBD1 or TRBD2 (5 bases each). Germline-derived CDR1 and CDR2 are SQVTM and ANQGSEA. The length of the CDR3 is 11 residues. V lost 3 bases, J lost 7 bases, and 6 bases lay in between. In nucleotides, the CDR3 is TGCAGCGTTGAGAGGGGCGGGGAGCTGTTTTTT. This translates into CSVERGGELFF.

The V call is TRBV7-9, the J call TRBJ2-3; D may match TRBD1 or TRBD2 (5 bases each). This CDR3 comprises 13 residues. Germline CDR1 is SEHNR and CDR2 is FQNEAQ (reference sequence). V dropped 5 bases and J dropped 12 bases, with 18 bases sitting between them. CDR3 residues: CASSVNGDGSQYF. The CDR3 nucleotides read TGTGCCAGCAGCGTTAACGGGGACGGAAGCCAGTATTTT.

The chain has TRBV7-8 and TRBJ2-3; TRBD2 is a possible D gene (6 bases). Deletions cut 2 bases from V and 6 bases from J, with 15 bases between. Germline V gene data show CDR1 as SGHVS and CDR2 as FQNEAQ. This CDR3 spans 15 amino acids. The DNA of the CDR3 is TGTGCCAGCAGCTTAAAATCGGGGACTGCGGATACGCAGTATTTT. Translated: CASSLKSGTADTQYF.

In its sample, this clonotype was seen many times. This chain connects TRBV9 to TRBJ2-1; D unclear. Germline V gene data show CDR1 as SGDLS and CDR2 as YYNGEE. This CDR3 region has 13 residues. V lost 0 bases to trimming and J lost 6 bases, with 7 bases between them. In DNA form, the CDR3 reads TGTGCCAGCAGCGTAGGTTCGCGCAATGAGCAGTTCTTC. It yields the protein CASSVGSRNEQFF.

This clonotype was observed a few times. In DNA, the CDR3 is TGTGCCAGCAGCTCATCGGACAGGGGATCCTACGAGCAGTACGTC. It codes for CASSSSDRGSYEQYV. V is TRBV11-2 and J is TRBJ2-7, with 9 bases identical to TRBD1. The J segment lost 1 base and the V segment lost 4 bases, leaving 5 bases of the junction unmatched. The CDR3 spans 15 residues. Germline CDR1 and CDR2: SGHAT and FQNNGV.

This clonotype was recorded many times. V gene TRBV29-1 combines with J gene TRBJ2-1; weak D call: TRBD1 (5 bases). Germline V gene sequence: CDR1 SQVTM, CDR2 ANQGSEA. This CDR3 is built from 16 residues. V was trimmed by 3 bases and J by 0 bases, leaving 15 bases between them. CDR3 residues: CSVERTVDSSYNEQFF. The DNA for the CDR3 is TGCAGCGTTGAGAGGACGGTTGACAGCTCCTACAATGAGCAGTTCTTC.

The chain uses TRBV20-1 and TRBJ1-2; D may be TRBD1 (6 bases). CDR1 and CDR2 from the germline V gene are DFQATT and SNEGSKA (reference sequence). V dropped 2 bases and J dropped 4 bases, with 14 bases sitting between them. The CDR3 spans 14 residues. Here the CDR3 DNA reads TGCAGTGCTAGAAATCCGGGGGCCGTCTATGGCTACACCTTC. Protein product: CSARNPGAVYGYTF.

The chain joins TRBV5-1 to TRBJ1-1; TRBD1 agrees at 11 bases. V dropped 3 bases and J dropped 5; count of bases not matched to a gene: 3. Germline V CDR1 and CDR2: SGHRS, YFSETQ. The CDR3 loop spans 14 amino acids. The CDR3 DNA reads as TGCGCCAGCAGCTGGGACAGGGGGGTGACTGAAGCTTTCTTT. Its translation is CASSWDRGVTEAFF.

The CDR3 DNA reads as TGTGCCAGCAGCGGAGGAAGGGACAGACTCTACGAGCAGTACTTC. It codes for CASSGGRDRLYEQYF. The genes are TRBV7-9 and TRBJ2-7; 7 positions match TRBD1. The germline gives CDR1 SEHNR, CDR2 FQNEAQ (reference sequence). The V gene end was trimmed by 5 bases and the J gene end by 3 bases; junction bases not matched to a gene: 10. The CDR3 contains 15 residues.